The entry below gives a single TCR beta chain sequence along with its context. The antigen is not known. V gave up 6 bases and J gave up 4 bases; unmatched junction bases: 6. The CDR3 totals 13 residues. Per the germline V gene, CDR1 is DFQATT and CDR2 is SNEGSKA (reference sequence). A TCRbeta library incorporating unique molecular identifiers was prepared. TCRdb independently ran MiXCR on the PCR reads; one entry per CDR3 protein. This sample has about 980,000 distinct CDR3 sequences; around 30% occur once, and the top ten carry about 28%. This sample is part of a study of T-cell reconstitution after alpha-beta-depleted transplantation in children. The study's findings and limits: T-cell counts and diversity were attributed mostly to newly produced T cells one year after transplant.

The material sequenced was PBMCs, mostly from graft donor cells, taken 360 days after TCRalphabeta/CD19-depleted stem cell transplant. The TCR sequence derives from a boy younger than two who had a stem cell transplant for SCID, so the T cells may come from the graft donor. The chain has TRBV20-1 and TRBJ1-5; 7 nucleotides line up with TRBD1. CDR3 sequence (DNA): TGCAGTGCCATTGGGACAGTTAATCAGCCCCAGCATTTT. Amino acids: CSAIGTVNQPQHF.